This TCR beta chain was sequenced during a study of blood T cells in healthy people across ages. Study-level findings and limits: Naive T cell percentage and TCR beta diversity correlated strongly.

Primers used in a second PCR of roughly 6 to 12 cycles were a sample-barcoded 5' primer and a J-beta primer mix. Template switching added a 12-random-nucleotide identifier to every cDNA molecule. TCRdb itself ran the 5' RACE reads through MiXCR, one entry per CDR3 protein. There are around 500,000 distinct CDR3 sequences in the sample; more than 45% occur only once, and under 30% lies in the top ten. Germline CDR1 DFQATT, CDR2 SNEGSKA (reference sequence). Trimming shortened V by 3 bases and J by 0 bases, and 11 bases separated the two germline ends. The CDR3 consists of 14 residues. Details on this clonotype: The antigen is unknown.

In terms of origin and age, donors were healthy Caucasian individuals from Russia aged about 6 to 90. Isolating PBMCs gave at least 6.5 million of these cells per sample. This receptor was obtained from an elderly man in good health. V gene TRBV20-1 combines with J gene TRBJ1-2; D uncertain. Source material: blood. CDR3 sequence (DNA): TGCAGTGCTAGGCCGAGTGGGACTAACTATGGCTACACCTTC. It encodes CSARPSGTNYGYTF.